The 18 T cell receptor beta chains below all came from one sample that was sequenced in a study of CD4+ T cells in melanoma. Here immunoSEQ multiplex PCR was the method, and the copy in TCRdb shows in-frame clones only, minus some. The sample includes roughly 140,000 clones, about 93% of them seen just once. All receptors come from a human donor with melanoma.

The rearrangement uses TRBV5-1 and TRBJ2-3, with 11 bases aligning to TRBD2. Germline trimming cut 7 bases from V and 5 bases from J; bases unmatched to any gene: 12. Germline assignment: CDR1 SGHRS and CDR2 YFSETQ. The CDR3 has 16 residues. For the CDR3, the DNA is TGCGCCAGCGCGGGCTCCGGGACTAGCGGTTTAGATACGCAGTATTTT. Its translation is CASAGSGTSGLDTQYF. Using reference TRBV5-1 and TRBJ2-3 for the parts outside the CDR3, the full variable domain is KAGVTQTPRYLIKTRGQQVTLSCSPISGHRSVSWYQQTPGQGLQFLFEYFSETQRNKGNFPGRFSGRQFSNSRSEMNVSTLELGDSALYLCASAGSGTSGLDTQYFGPGTRLTVL.

The rearrangement links TRBV2 to TRBJ2-5, with a weak D call TRBD2 (5 bases). Between the trimmed V and J ends, which lost 6 bases and 5 bases, there was a span of 10 bases. This CDR3 is built from 12 residues. Per germline, CDR1 SNHLY and CDR2 FYNNEI. CDR3 residues: CASSDYLETQYF. The CDR3 DNA follows: TGTGCCAGCAGCGACTACTTGGAGACCCAGTACTTC.

The chain is built from TRBV5-1 and TRBJ1-1; 9 nucleotides line up with TRBD1. V trimming: 3 bases; J trimming: 4 bases; junction bases outside the gene matches: 16. The germline V gene encodes CDR1 SGHRS and CDR2 YFSETQ. This CDR3 contains 18 residues. As DNA, the CDR3 is TGCGCCAGCAGCTCTGGCTACGGGACAGGGAAATTGGCCACTGAAGCTTTCTTT. As protein: CASSSGYGTGKLATEAFF.

The J gene is TRBJ2-1, the V gene TRBV5-1; D gene unclear. CDR1 SGHRS and CDR2 YFSETQ come from the germline V gene. V lost 4 bases, J lost 5 bases, and 13 bases lay in between. The CDR3 is 14 amino acids. The CDR3 DNA follows: TGCGCCAGCAGCGTGTCAGGTTTCCACAATGAGCAGTTCTTC. This sequence encodes CASSVSGFHNEQFF. The whole variable domain, remainder taken from reference TRBV5-1 and TRBJ2-1, is KAGVTQTPRYLIKTRGQQVTLSCSPISGHRSVSWYQQTPGQGLQFLFEYFSETQRNKGNFPGRFSGRQFSNSRSEMNVSTLELGDSALYLCASSVSGFHNEQFFGPGTRLTVL.

This rearrangement joins TRBV2 to TRBJ1-4, with a tentative D call TRBD1 (5 bases). CDR1 SNHLY and CDR2 FYNNEI come from the germline V gene. Trimming removed 7 bases from V and 7 bases from J, with 10 bases in between. The length of the CDR3 is 12 residues. Here the CDR3 DNA reads TGTGCCAGCAAAGGGGAGATTGAAAAACTGTTTTTT. It codes for CASKGEIEKLFF.

This chain links TRBV6-1 with TRBJ2-5; no definite D call. CDR1 MNHNS and CDR2 SASEGT come from the germline V gene. The CDR3 covers 14 residues. Trimming cost V 0 bases and J 2 bases, with 7 bases left between them. As DNA, the CDR3 is TGTGCCAGCAGTGAAGCAGGGCAGCAAGAGACCCAGTACTTC. It specifies CASSEAGQQETQYF.

The V gene is TRBV27, the J gene TRBJ2-5, with a tentative D call TRBD1 (5 bases). Trimming pared 6 bases from V and 0 bases from J, leaving 14 bases between. The CDR3 sequence is 15 residues long. CDR1 is MNHEY, CDR2 SMNVEV, per germline (reference sequence). CDR3 sequence: CASRQTAGYQETQYF. The CDR3 DNA is TGTGCCAGCAGACAAACCGCAGGGTACCAAGAGACCCAGTACTTC.

The rearrangement joins TRBV7-2 to TRBJ2-7; 9 bases agree with TRBD2. Per germline, CDR1 SGHTA and CDR2 FQGNSA. Trimming took 3 bases from V and 3 from J; bases not matched to a gene: 6. The CDR3 loop spans 15 amino acids. CDR3 in DNA: TGTGCCAGCAGCTTGCGGGGGGGCCTTCTCTACGAGCAGTACTTC. Protein product: CASSLRGGLLYEQYF.

The chain has TRBV7-9 and TRBJ1-4; D is ambiguous. The V end lost 1 base, the J end lost 8 bases, and 5 bases lay between the germline ends. CDR1 is SEHNR and CDR2 is FQNEAQ in the germline V gene (reference sequence). This CDR3 comprises 12 residues. The CDR3 DNA follows: TGTGCCAGCAGCTTAGGGAGCGAAAAACTGTTTTTT. It encodes CASSLGSEKLFF.

The CDR3 loop is CASSQGDKAGELFF. The DNA for the CDR3 is TGTGCCAGCAGCCAAGGGGACAAAGCCGGGGAGCTGTTTTTT. This chain uses TRBV4-2 with TRBJ2-2, with D perhaps matching TRBD1 (6 bases). This CDR3 has 14 residues. Germline assignment: CDR1 LGHNA and CDR2 YNFKEQ. V shed 1 base and J shed 6 bases, with 9 bases lying between them.

The chain is built from TRBV18 and TRBJ2-4; D uncertain. Trimming took off 3 bases at V and 4 bases at J, with 7 bases between the two ends. From germline, CDR1 is KGHSH and CDR2 LQKENI. The CDR3 is 13 residues long. The DNA of the CDR3 is TGTGCCAGCTCACCGCTCCCGAAAAACATTCAGTACTTC. As protein: CASSPLPKNIQYF. Looking up the rest from reference TRBV18 and TRBJ2-4 gives the full variable domain: NAGVMQNPRHLVRRRGQEARLRCSPMKGHSHVYWYRQLPEEGLKFMVYLQKENIIDESGMPKERFSAEFPKEGPSILRIQQVVRGDSAAYFCASSPLPKNIQYFGAGTRLSVL.

The chain couples TRBV30 to TRBJ2-2; D gene unclear. The V and J ends lost 5 bases and 7 bases respectively, with 17 bases between them. This CDR3 has 14 residues. The germline gives CDR1 GTSNPN, CDR2 SVGIG (reference sequence). The CDR3 reads CAWSLSIRYGELFF. The CDR3 DNA is TGTGCCTGGTCCTTAAGCATTCGATACGGGGAGCTGTTTTTT.

This chain links TRBV6-1 with TRBJ2-5, with 13 nucleotides matching TRBD2. From germline, CDR1 is MNHNS and CDR2 SASEGT. The CDR3 runs to 15 residues. V lost 5 bases and J lost 5; bases outside the gene matches: 5. CDR3 sequence (DNA): TGTGCCAGCAGTTTACTAGCGGGGGGGCTGGAGACCCAGTACTTC. It codes for CASSLLAGGLETQYF.

This chain joins TRBV5-1 and TRBJ2-5; 10 bases are a match to TRBD1. V was pared by 4 bases and J by 3 bases, with 6 bases of the junction left unmatched. The CDR3 is 15 amino acids. Germline loops: CDR1 SGHRS, CDR2 YFSETQ. Written as DNA, the CDR3 is TGCGCCAGCAGCCAAAGGACAGGGGGGGAAGAGACCCAGTACTTC. It specifies CASSQRTGGEETQYF.

The chain combines TRBV5-8 with TRBJ1-5, with no clear D. The germline V and J ends were trimmed by 4 bases and 4 bases, with 12 bases remaining between them. The CDR3 runs 14 residues. The V gene's germline CDR1 is SGHTS and CDR2 YDEGEE. Written as DNA, the CDR3 is TGTGCCAGCAGCCCCGGGGAGCTGAATCAGCCCCAGCATTTT. The encoded protein is CASSPGELNQPQHF.

This clone appeared a single time. The rearrangement uses TRBV6-5 and TRBJ2-1; no firm D call. Germline values: CDR1 MNHEY, CDR2 SVGAGI. This CDR3 is 14 amino acids long. The V and J ends lost 7 bases and 4 bases respectively, with 14 bases between them. CDR3 in DNA: TGTGCCAGCAAGCCCTTAGAACAGTACAATGAGCAGTTCTTC. Amino acid sequence: CASKPLEQYNEQFF.

The J gene is TRBJ1-1, the V gene TRBV11-1; 7 bases are shared with TRBD1. The J segment lost 4 bases and the V segment lost 4 bases, leaving 6 bases of the junction unmatched. From germline, CDR1 is SGHAT and CDR2 FQDESV (reference sequence). This CDR3 has 14 residues. CDR3 in amino acids: CASSSRGLGTEAFF. The CDR3 DNA sequence: TGTGCCAGCAGCTCTAGGGGGCTGGGCACTGAAGCTTTCTTT. Looking up the rest from reference TRBV11-1 and TRBJ1-1 gives the full variable domain: EAEVAQSPRYKITEKSQAVAFWCDPISGHATLYWYRQILGQGPELLVQFQDESVVDDSQLPKDRFSAERLKGVDSTLKIQPAELGDSAMYLCASSSRGLGTEAFFGQGTRLTVV.

The genes are TRBV19 and TRBJ2-5; 9 bases map to TRBD2. After removal of 5 bases from V and 9 bases from J, the junction contained 10 bases not matched to a gene. There are 14 residues in the CDR3. Germline V gene sequence: CDR1 LNHDA, CDR2 SQIVND (reference sequence). CDR3 nucleotide sequence: TGTGCCAGTAGTCCGCAACTAGCGGGTGGGGCCCAGTACTTC. Translating it yields CASSPQLAGGAQYF.